Shown below are 4 T cell receptor beta chains from a single sample sequenced in a study of identical twins. One entry per CDR3 protein, called by TCRdb with MiXCR from the 5' RACE reads. Seen here are 450,000 to 650,000 distinct CDR3 sequences, roughly 9.9% observed once, and the top ten hold 2.5% to 3.5%. These data also featured in a second study, about yellow fever vaccine responses in identical twins.

Input material: PBMCs. These receptors all come from a woman under 30 in good health.

The J gene is TRBJ2-7, the V gene TRBV3-1; the match to TRBD2 covers 9 bases. V lost 4 bases and J lost 2; bases outside the gene matches: 12. Germline assignment: CDR1 LGHDT and CDR2 YNNKEL (reference sequence). The CDR3 runs to 17 residues. In DNA form, the CDR3 reads TGTGCCAGCAGCCCATACCCGACTAGCGGAGGACCCTACGAGCAGTACTTC. This gives the protein CASSPYPTSGGPYEQYF.

The chain carries TRBV7-6 and TRBJ2-1, with no clear D. Trimming took off 1 base at V and 2 bases at J, with 12 bases between the two ends. Germline CDR1 SGHVS, CDR2 FNYEAQ. This CDR3 spans 16 amino acids. For the CDR3, the DNA is TGTGCCAGCAGCTTAGGTGGTTTGGGAACCTACAATGAGCAGTTCTTC. It codes for CASSLGGLGTYNEQFF.

This clonotype came up many times. The chain employs TRBV20-1 and TRBJ2-3; D remains unclear. Germline assignment: CDR1 DFQATT and CDR2 SNEGSKA (reference sequence). Trimming took 3 bases from V and 1 from J, leaving 5 bases between them. This CDR3 has 12 residues. In nucleotides, the CDR3 is TGCAGTGCTAGTTGGGGCACAGATACGCAGTATTTT. Encoded protein: CSASWGTDTQYF.

This clonotype was counted at least ten times. This chain connects TRBV7-2 to TRBJ1-5; no definite D call. The CDR3 has 14 amino acids. CDR1 and CDR2 from the germline V gene are SGHTA and FQGNSA. V lost 0 bases and J 1 base, leaving 4 bases between the germline ends. The CDR3 coding sequence is TGTGCCAGCAGCTTAGCTCACAGCAATCAGCCCCAGCATTTT. Residues: CASSLAHSNQPQHF.